This T cell receptor beta chain originates from a study of molecular identifiers for immune sequencing clone quantification. Study information: Replicate experiments took RNA from roughly 18,000 or 92,000 naive CD8 cells, divided it five ways and sequenced four.

Bulk TCR libraries used previously described methods and listed TCR primers. TCRdb ran MiXCR on the PCR reads and lists one entry per CDR3 protein. This sample yields about 500,000 distinct CDR3 sequences, of which roughly 25% are seen a single time; approximately 0.8% belongs to the top ten. As CD8+CD4-CCR7+CD45RA+ cells, naive CD8 T cells were sorted. This clonotype was seen ten or more times. The source material was naive CD8+ T cells from blood, with Jurkat cell RNA spiked in. The subset: FACS-sorted CD8+CD4-CCR7+CD45RA+ naive T cells. This sequence originates from a human donor in good health. Some libraries in this study had Jurkat cell RNA spiked in.

The CDR3 reads CASSGWGSEEAFF. The DNA of the CDR3 is TGTGCCAGCAGCGGATGGGGTTCTGAGGAAGCTTTCTTT. The chain combines TRBV6-2 or TRBV6-3 with TRBJ1-1; no clear D. Between the trimmed V and J ends, which lost 6 bases and 8 bases, there was a span of 16 bases. CDR3 size: 13 residues. In germline, CDR1 is MNHEY, CDR2 SVGEGT.